This entry is about one T cell receptor (beta chain). No antigen is known for it. The RNA input was 0.5 to 1 ug, and it was reverse transcribed with random hexamers. The amplification used immunoSEQ multiplex PCR on TCR beta CDR3; it spanned 54 Vbeta and 13 Jbeta. TCRdb recomputed calls from the immunoSEQ multiplex PCR reads with MiXCR, one row per CDR3 protein. In the table there are fewer than 80,000 distinct CDR3 sequences, about 94% of which are singletons. This entry is derived from a study of CD8 T cells in Susac syndrome. Findings of the study overall: As the study acknowledged, the number of individuals in its TCR sequencing and HLA analysis was relatively small.

Sequencing of TCR beta was performed on blood CD8+ T cells and on blood CD4+ T cells. TEMRA cells were FACS-enriched and CD8+ and CD4+ T cells negatively isolated. CDR1 is SQVTM, CDR2 ANQGSEA, per germline. Between the trimmed V and J ends, which lost 7 bases and 0 bases, there was a span of 7 bases. The CDR3 sequence is 12 residues long. Input material: CD8+ T cells from PBMCs. This sequence was found in a human donor with multiple sclerosis. This chain links TRBV29-1 with TRBJ2-1, with D hard to call. CDR3 amino acids: CSASVSYNEQFF. The CDR3, as DNA: TGCAGCGCGTCAGTCTCCTACAATGAGCAGTTCTTC.